Below are 7 T cell receptor beta chains sequenced from a single sample in a study of blood T cell repertoires in COVID-19. Libraries were prepared by immunoSEQ multiplex PCR; TCRdb keeps only in-frame clonotypes and omits some of them. Among about 290,000 clones listed, around nine tenths were seen once. Input material: PBMCs or T cells enriched from blood (not recorded which). These receptors were collected from a woman in her thirties or forties who had recovered from COVID-19.

The V and J genes are TRBV19 and TRBJ1-4; possibly TRBD1 for D (5 bases). This CDR3 contains 15 residues. Germline V gene sequence: CDR1 LNHDA, CDR2 SQIVND (reference sequence). Trimming shortened V by 5 bases and J by 3 bases, and 13 bases separated the two germline ends. The chain's CDR3 is CASSLARVPNEKLFF. The DNA of the CDR3 is TGTGCCAGTAGTTTGGCCAGGGTACCTAATGAAAAACTGTTTTTT.

The rearrangement joins TRBV29-1 to TRBJ1-2; tentative D call: TRBD1 (5 bases). Germline loops: CDR1 SQVTM, CDR2 ANQGSEA. CDR3 size: 13 residues. V dropped 2 bases and J dropped 2 bases, with 9 bases sitting between them. The CDR3 DNA reads TGCAGCGTTGAACCGACAGAGAACTATGGCTACACCTTC. This sequence encodes CSVEPTENYGYTF.

The J gene is TRBJ2-7, the V gene TRBV14, with a tentative D call TRBD1 (6 bases). This CDR3 region has 12 residues. Trimming left V 8 bases short and J 4 bases short, with 12 bases between. Germline V CDR1 and CDR2: SGHDN, FVKESK. CDR3 amino acids: CASSVQGYEQYF. For the CDR3, the DNA is TGTGCCAGCTCCGTACAGGGATACGAGCAGTACTTC.

The V call is TRBV6-5, the J call TRBJ1-1; no clear D. With 7 bases removed from V and 1 base from J, the gap between germline ends came to 13 bases. This CDR3 has 14 residues. Per the germline V gene, CDR1 is MNHEY and CDR2 is SVGAGI. The CDR3 here is CASTKPGKNTEAFF. The CDR3 DNA follows: TGTGCCAGCACAAAACCGGGTAAGAACACTGAAGCTTTCTTT.

The rearrangement joins TRBV7-8 to TRBJ2-1, with D unresolved. CDR3 length equals 12 residues. The V end lost 5 bases, the J end lost 7 bases, and 9 bases lay between the germline ends. Germline V CDR1 and CDR2: SGHVS, FQNEAQ. The CDR3 sequence: CASSPPSNEQFF. CDR3 DNA: TGTGCCAGCAGCCCCCCCAGTAATGAGCAGTTCTTC.

This chain links TRBV4-1 with TRBJ2-1; a weak D match, TRBD1 (6 bases). Trimming removed 4 bases at V and 6 bases at J, with 13 bases between. The CDR3 extends over 14 amino acids. CDR1 MGHRA and CDR2 YSYEKL come from the germline V gene. CDR3 DNA sequence: TGCGCCAGCAGCCGTACAGGGTCTACCAATGAGCAGTTCTTC. Translating it yields CASSRTGSTNEQFF.

The gene calls are TRBV10-3 and TRBJ2-7; TRBD1 is a possible D gene (6 bases). Trimming removed 3 bases at V and 1 base at J, with 10 bases between. The V gene's germline CDR1 is ENHRY and CDR2 SYGVKD. The CDR3 extends over 14 amino acids. Here the CDR3 reads CAISDRQDSYEQYF. The CDR3 DNA is TGTGCCATCAGTGACCGACAGGATTCCTACGAGCAGTACTTC.